The next 24 T cell receptor beta chains were all read from a single sample in a study of T-cell reconstitution after alpha-beta-depleted transplantation in children. The authors prepared the TCRbeta library with unique molecular identifiers. TCRdb redid the calling of the PCR reads with MiXCR, one entry per CDR3 protein. The sample gives around 530,000 distinct CDR3 sequences, about 33% of which show up once; approximately 2.3% is in the top ten. Material: PBMCs from the stem cell graft donor, obtained from the stem cell graft. All receptors come from a human donor who donated a stem cell graft to a child with aplastic anemia.

The chain combines TRBV5-4 with TRBJ2-5, with 7 bases that match TRBD2. V gave up 5 bases and J gave up 0 bases; unmatched junction bases: 4. This CDR3 comprises 14 residues. Germline V CDR1 and CDR2: SGHNT, YYREEE (reference sequence). CDR3 DNA sequence: TGTGCCAGCAGGGGGGAGGGTTACCAAGAGACCCAGTACTTC. Protein product: CASRGEGYQETQYF.

The CDR3 DNA follows: TGTGCCGTGTCTCAGGGGGCTGGACAGCCCCAGCATTTT. Its protein is CAVSQGAGQPQHF. The chain uses TRBV6-1 and TRBJ1-5; 8 positions agree with TRBD1. V trimming: 11 bases; J trimming: 7 bases; junction bases outside the gene matches: 10. Germline lookup yields CDR1 MNHNS and CDR2 SASEGT. The CDR3 spans 13 residues.

This clonotype was detected ten times or more. The genes are TRBV20-1 and TRBJ1-1; 7 bases match TRBD1. After removal of 6 bases from V and 8 bases from J, the junction contained 9 bases not matched to a gene. In germline, CDR1 is DFQATT, CDR2 SNEGSKA (reference sequence). The CDR3 extends over 12 amino acids. CDR3 amino acids: CSANDREVEAFF. The CDR3 DNA is TGCAGTGCAAATGACAGGGAGGTAGAAGCTTTCTTT.

This sequence joins TRBV29-1 and TRBJ1-1; perhaps TRBD1 as D (5 bases). This CDR3 comprises 13 residues. Deletions cut 4 bases from V and 7 bases from J, with 16 bases between. The germline gives CDR1 SQVTM, CDR2 ANQGSEA. The CDR3 nucleotides read TGCAGCGTTGGCGGTTGGGGCCGTCTTGAAGCTTTCTTT. Translation: CSVGGWGRLEAFF.

This chain connects TRBV7-2 to TRBJ1-5, with no clear D. The CDR3 covers 16 residues. V was shortened by 1 base and J by 3 bases, with 13 bases between the two germline ends. The germline V gene has CDR1 SGHTA and CDR2 FQGNSA. CDR3 coding DNA: TGTGCCAGCAGCTTAGTGGGAGGGCGGAACAATCAGCCCCAGCATTTT. Protein: CASSLVGGRNNQPQHF.

This clonotype was seen a handful of times. This chain uses TRBV30 with TRBJ1-5; D gene ambiguous. The length of the CDR3 is 13 residues. The germline V gene has CDR1 GTSNPN and CDR2 SVGIG (reference sequence). Deletions cut 0 bases from V and 4 bases from J, with 7 bases between. The CDR3 here is CAWSVRQNQPQHF. The CDR3, as DNA: TGTGCCTGGAGTGTACGGCAGAATCAGCCCCAGCATTTT.

The gene calls are TRBV29-1 and TRBJ2-6; TRBD1 aligns across 7 bases. V trimming: 0 bases; J trimming: 2 bases; junction bases outside the gene matches: 10. The CDR3 runs to 18 residues. Germline assignment: CDR1 SQVTM and CDR2 ANQGSEA. As DNA, the CDR3 is TGCAGCGTTGAAGATCTAGGGGGCCAGGGGCCTGGGGCCAACGTCCTGACTTTC. Residues: CSVEDLGGQGPGANVLTF.

This clonotype has only a few counts. This chain links TRBV25-1 with TRBJ1-2; D gene uncertain. This CDR3 spans 16 amino acids. CDR1 and CDR2 (germline): MGHDK, SYGVNS. V gave up 2 bases and J gave up 1 base, with 14 bases separating them. The CDR3 sequence is CASSEPEGRLNYGYTF. The CDR3 region has the DNA TGTGCCAGCAGTGAACCTGAAGGGAGGCTTAACTATGGCTACACCTTC.

The chain combines TRBV30 with TRBJ1-3; D is unclear. The germline V and J ends were trimmed by 2 bases and 0 bases, with 17 bases remaining between them. The CDR3 length is 17 residues. Germline CDR1 reads GTSNPN; CDR2 reads SVGIG (reference sequence). In nucleotides, the CDR3 is TGTGCCTGGAGTCCAACTCGGACGTCTAGCTCTGGAAACACCATATATTTT. Translation gives CAWSPTRTSSSGNTIYF.

This chain joins TRBV7-2 and TRBJ2-3; D remains unclear. Germline loops: CDR1 SGHTA, CDR2 FQGNSA. The CDR3 has 14 residues. V was trimmed by 5 bases and J by 0 bases, leaving 9 bases between them. The DNA of the CDR3 is TGTGCCAGCAGCGAGCAGTCTAGCACAGATACGCAGTATTTT. The encoded protein is CASSEQSSTDTQYF.

The rearrangement joins TRBV14 to TRBJ2-3, with D perhaps TRBD1 (5 bases). The CDR3 has 15 residues. Germline V lookup: CDR1 SGHDN, CDR2 FVKESK. The V and J ends lost 0 bases and 5 bases respectively, with 12 bases between them. DNA for the CDR3: TGTGCCAGCAGCCAAGATTGGAAGGGGCGAGATACGCAGTATTTT. Protein: CASSQDWKGRDTQYF.

The rearrangement uses TRBV5-1 and TRBJ1-5, with D tentatively TRBD1 (6 bases). The V end was cut by 4 bases, the J end by 7 bases, with 12 bases between. Looked up from germline, CDR1 is SGHRS and CDR2 is YFSETQ. The CDR3 contains 13 residues. CDR3 DNA sequence: TGCGCCAGCAGCCACGAGGGGGGGCAGCCCCAGCATTTT. Its protein is CASSHEGGQPQHF.

The chain employs TRBV5-1 and TRBJ1-6, with D unclear. V gave up 2 bases and J gave up 7 bases, with 13 bases separating them. Per germline, CDR1 SGHRS and CDR2 YFSETQ. CDR3 length equals 15 residues. CDR3: CASSFRREPNSPLHF. The CDR3, as DNA: TGCGCCAGCAGCTTCCGAAGGGAACCCAATTCACCCCTCCACTTT.

This clonotype has just a few counts. The chain's CDR3 is CASSYDRGHSPLHF. The DNA of the CDR3 is TGTGCCAGCAGTTACGACAGGGGCCATTCACCCCTCCACTTT. The genes are TRBV6-5 and TRBJ1-6; 8 bases match TRBD1. V shed 2 bases and J 8 bases; nucleotides not matched to a gene: 2. The CDR3 totals 14 residues. Germline CDR1 MNHEY, CDR2 SVGAGI.

The chain uses TRBV18 and TRBJ2-7; TRBD2 might be the D (6 bases). CDR1 is KGHSH, CDR2 LQKENI, per germline. Trimming took off 4 bases at V and 5 bases at J, with 15 bases between the two ends. This CDR3 is 14 amino acids long. The chain's CDR3 is CASSRGGTSHEQYV. Here the CDR3 DNA reads TGTGCCAGCTCACGGGGAGGAACGTCCCACGAGCAGTACGTC.

This sequence joins TRBV10-3 and TRBJ2-7, with TRBD2 identical over 13 bases. This CDR3 region has 18 residues. Germline V CDR1 and CDR2: ENHRY, SYGVKD. J was trimmed by 1 base and V by 3 bases; bases with no gene match: 9. As DNA, the CDR3 is TGTGCCATCAGTGATGTACTAGCGGGAGGGTCCCAATCCTACGAGCAGTACTTC. This translates into CAISDVLAGGSQSYEQYF.

A few counts support this clonotype. This sequence joins TRBV19 and TRBJ1-2; unclear D gene. V shed 7 bases and J shed 2 bases, with 14 bases lying between them. CDR1 is LNHDA, CDR2 SQIVND, per germline (reference sequence). The CDR3 has 14 residues. The CDR3 reads CASKGPRTNYGYTF. DNA for the CDR3: TGTGCCAGTAAGGGTCCGCGGACCAACTATGGCTACACCTTC.

V and J are TRBV5-1 and TRBJ2-5; D possibly corresponds to TRBD1 (5 bases). The germline gives CDR1 SGHRS, CDR2 YFSETQ. Trimming took 0 bases from V and 4 from J, leaving 13 bases between them. This CDR3 region has 15 residues. The CDR3 reads CASSLETDRAETQYF. CDR3 sequence (DNA): TGCGCCAGCAGCTTGGAGACAGACAGAGCAGAGACCCAGTACTTC.

The V call is TRBV6-1, the J call TRBJ2-7, with 7 bases matching TRBD2. J gave up 2 bases and V 7 bases, and 5 bases lay outside the gene matches. The CDR3 extends over 13 amino acids. Germline CDR1 and CDR2: MNHNS and SASEGT. CDR3 sequence reads: CASKRAGTYEQYV. DNA for the CDR3: TGTGCCAGCAAAAGAGCGGGAACCTACGAGCAGTACGTC.

A few counts support this clonotype. The chain couples TRBV12-3 or TRBV12-4 to TRBJ1-2; possible D gene TRBD1, 5 bases. The CDR3 spans 17 residues. Deletions cut 3 bases from V and 0 bases from J, with 17 bases between. This chain's CDR3 is CASSFRRAGQTNYGYTF. CDR3 nucleotide sequence: TGTGCCAGCAGTTTTAGGAGGGCGGGGCAAACTAACTATGGCTACACCTTC.

This chain uses TRBV7-9 with TRBJ1-1; D might be TRBD1 (6 bases). V was pared by 7 bases and J by 11 bases, with 17 bases between. Germline CDR1 and CDR2: SEHNR and FQNEAQ (reference sequence). CDR3 size: 12 residues. The CDR3 bases are TGTGCCAGCACTCCTGGGAGGGGGAGCGCTTTCTTT. This gives the protein CASTPGRGSAFF.

In the case of this clonotype: The junction differs from germline at one of its ends, possibly a read error. The chain has TRBV20-1 and TRBJ2-7; 8 bases agree with TRBD2. Germline V CDR1 and CDR2: DFQATT, SNEGSKA (reference sequence). The CDR3 is 14 residues long. The CDR3 region is CCASEREPPYEQYF. The CDR3 DNA is TGCTGTGCTTCCGAGCGGGAGCCGCCCTACGAGCAGTACTTC.

This clonotype was detected only a few times. The chain is built from TRBV12-3 or TRBV12-4 and TRBJ2-4; D is unclear. The V gene lost 0 bases and the J gene lost 0 bases, with 6 bases spanning the gap. The CDR3 has 15 residues. The CDR3 sequence: CASSLALPAKNIQYF. The CDR3 coding sequence is TGTGCCAGCAGTTTAGCGCTACCAGCCAAAAACATTCAGTACTTC.

This chain uses TRBV7-2 with TRBJ2-2; no clear D gene. The CDR3 is 14 residues long. Germline V gene sequence: CDR1 SGHTA, CDR2 FQGNSA. Trimming pared 5 bases from V and 3 bases from J, leaving 10 bases between. In nucleotides, the CDR3 is TGTGCCAGCAGCCTAGACGAGGACACCGGGGAGCTGTTTTTT. Translated, it gives CASSLDEDTGELFF. Supplemented by reference TRBV7-2 and TRBJ2-2, the full variable domain reads GAGVSQSPSNKVTEKGKDVELRCDPISGHTALYWYRQSLGQGLEFLIYFQGNSAPDKSGLPSDRFSAERTGGSVSTLTIQRTQQEDSAVYLCASSLDEDTGELFFGEGSRLTVL.